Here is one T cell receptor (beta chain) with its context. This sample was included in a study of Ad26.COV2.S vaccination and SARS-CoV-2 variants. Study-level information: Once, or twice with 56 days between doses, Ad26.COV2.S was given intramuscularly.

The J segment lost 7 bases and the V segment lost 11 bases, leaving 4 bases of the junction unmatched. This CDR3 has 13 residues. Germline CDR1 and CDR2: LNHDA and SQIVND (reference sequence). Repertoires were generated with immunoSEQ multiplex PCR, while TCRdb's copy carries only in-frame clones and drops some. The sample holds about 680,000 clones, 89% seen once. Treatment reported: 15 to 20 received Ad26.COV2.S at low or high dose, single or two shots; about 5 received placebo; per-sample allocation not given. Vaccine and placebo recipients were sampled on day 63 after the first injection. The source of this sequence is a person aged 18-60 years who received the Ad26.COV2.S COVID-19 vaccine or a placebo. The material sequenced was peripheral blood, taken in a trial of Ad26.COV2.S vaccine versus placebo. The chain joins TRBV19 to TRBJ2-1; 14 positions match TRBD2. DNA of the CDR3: TGTGCCGCCCGGACTAGCGGGAGGAATGAGCAGTTCTTC. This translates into CAARTSGRNEQFF.